This passage covers 23 T cell receptor beta chains from one sample sequenced in a study of post-analysis software for immune sequencing data. Study-wide points: Comparison of patients with controls showed 4 to 6 TRBV segments more frequent in patients, TRBV5-6, TRBV5-1 and TRBV20-1 among them.

Prepared libraries of TCR beta cDNA carried unique molecular identifiers. TCRdb passed the PCR reads through MiXCR, listing each CDR3 protein once. The table records approximately 730,000 distinct CDR3 sequences, less than 35% of them present only once. These receptors have no known antigen. Specimen: blood. The receptor set was obtained from a girl between 5 and 17 years old with multiple sclerosis.

Turning to this clonotype: At one end, the junction sequence differs from germline, possibly due to a read error. The chain uses TRBV20-1 and TRBJ2-1; possible D gene TRBD2, 5 bases. This CDR3 is built from 14 residues. Germline V gene data show CDR1 as DFQATT and CDR2 as SNEGSKA (reference sequence). The CDR3 region is CSARDGGSCNEQFF. CDR3 nucleotides: TGCAGTGCTAGAGATGGAGGTTCCTGCAATGAGCAGTTCTTC.

The chain uses TRBV4-2 and TRBJ1-4; D is uncertain. Trimming removed 0 bases from V and 6 bases from J, with 11 bases in between. The CDR3 spans 15 residues. The germline V gene encodes CDR1 LGHNA and CDR2 YNFKEQ. CDR3 coding DNA: TGTGCCAGCAGCCAAGATGCAGGAGGCCATGAAAAACTGTTTTTT. The encoded protein is CASSQDAGGHEKLFF.

The chain links TRBV13 to TRBJ2-5; 8 bases match TRBD1. The germline V gene encodes CDR1 PRHDT and CDR2 FYEKMQ (reference sequence). Losses at the gene ends were 8 bases for V and 3 bases for J; bases not matched to a gene: 8. The CDR3 has 14 residues. The DNA of the CDR3 is TGTGCCAGCGGGGCCAGGGGGCTTAAAGAGACCCAGTACTTC. Protein: CASGARGLKETQYF. Drawing the rest from reference TRBV13 and TRBJ2-5, the complete variable domain is AAGVIQSPRHLIKEKRETATLKCYPIPRHDTVYWYQQGPGQDPQFLISFYEKMQSDKGSIPDRFSAQQFSDYHSELNMSSLELGDSALYFCASGARGLKETQYFGPGTRLLVL.

The sample holds one count of this clonotype. The chain carries TRBV4-2 and TRBJ1-2, with TRBD1 as a possible D gene (5 bases). The CDR3 consists of 18 residues. Looked up from germline, CDR1 is LGHNA and CDR2 is YNFKEQ. V was cut by 0 bases and J by 0 bases, with 17 bases left in between. CDR3 nucleotide sequence: TGTGCCAGCAGCCAAGATACAGGCCGTCTCAGTTCTAACTATGGCTACACCTTC. The encoded protein is CASSQDTGRLSSNYGYTF.

This clonotype was seen ten or more times. The CDR3 here is CASSYGQGVIYNEQFF. The CDR3 DNA follows: TGTGCCAGCAGCTACGGACAGGGAGTCATCTACAATGAGCAGTTCTTC. The chain carries TRBV9 and TRBJ2-1; TRBD1 matches 8 bases. The CDR3 totals 16 residues. Germline V gene lookup returns CDR1 SGDLS and CDR2 YYNGEE. V was pared by 4 bases and J by 3 bases, with 9 bases of the junction left unmatched. The whole variable domain, remainder taken from reference TRBV9 and TRBJ2-1, is DSGVTQTPKHLITATGQRVTLRCSPRSGDLSVYWYQQSLDQGLQFLIQYYNGEERAKGNILERFSAQQFPDLHSELNLSSLELGDSALYFCASSYGQGVIYNEQFFGPGTRLTVL.

This clonotype occurred a few times. The rearrangement uses TRBV6-5 and TRBJ2-1, with TRBD2 matching 11 bases. The CDR3 is made up of 16 amino acids. V gave up 5 bases and J gave up 7 bases; unmatched junction bases: 10. Germline CDR1 and CDR2: MNHEY and SVGAGI. The CDR3 here is CASSQIAGGPLNEQFF. CDR3 nucleotides: TGTGCCAGCAGTCAGATAGCGGGAGGGCCTTTAAATGAGCAGTTCTTC.

This clonotype was counted only a few times. V gene TRBV28 combines with J gene TRBJ2-7; 7 bases are shared with TRBD2. Per the germline V gene, CDR1 is MDHEN and CDR2 is SYDVKM. The CDR3 runs to 14 residues. After removal of 7 bases from V and 2 bases from J, the junction contained 8 bases not matched to a gene. The CDR3 sequence is CASTGLAETYEQYF. The DNA of the CDR3 is TGTGCCAGCACCGGGCTAGCGGAAACCTACGAGCAGTACTTC. The full variable domain, rest sourced from reference TRBV28 and TRBJ2-7, is DVKVTQSSRYLVKRTGEKVFLECVQDMDHENMFWYRQDPGLGLRLIYFSYDVKMKEKGDIPEGYSVSREKKERFSLILESASTNQTSMYLCASTGLAETYEQYFGPGTRLTVT.

With regard to this clonotype: Mismatch with germline at one junction end may stem from a read error. The gene calls are TRBV12-3 or TRBV12-4 and TRBJ2-3; 9 positions match TRBD1. The CDR3 consists of 18 residues. In DNA form, the CDR3 reads TGTGCCAGCAGTCAACCCCGACAGGGGGTTAGGAGCACAGATGCGCAGTATTTT. Protein: CASSQPRQGVRSTDAQYF.

Remarks on this clonotype: Since the CDR3 does not end with the conserved phenylalanine or tryptophan, this likely comes from a read error. The chain links TRBV2 to TRBJ2-6; unclear D gene. The V gene's germline CDR1 is SNHLY and CDR2 FYNNEI. The ends were cut back, 8 bases at V and 1 base at J, with 9 bases in the middle. The CDR3 runs 14 residues. This chain's CDR3 is CASRVISGANVLTC. The CDR3 nucleotides are TGTGCCAGCCGAGTTATATCTGGGGCCAACGTCCTGACTTGC.

The V call is TRBV6-1, the J call TRBJ1-4; TRBD1 aligns across 10 bases. The CDR3 is 16 residues long. Germline values: CDR1 MNHNS, CDR2 SASEGT. The V and J ends lost 5 bases and 7 bases, in that order; junction bases with no gene match: 10. CDR3 bases: TGTGCCAGCAGTCCCGGGACAGGGGAATTTTCTGAAAAACTGTTTTTT. Protein sequence: CASSPGTGEFSEKLFF.

The J gene is TRBJ2-6, the V gene TRBV7-2; no definite D call. In germline, CDR1 is SGHTA, CDR2 FQGNSA. The CDR3 has 17 residues. V lost 2 bases, J lost 0 bases, and 11 bases lay in between. The CDR3 DNA sequence: TGTGCCAGCAGCTTACAAGGGCCCGGCTCTGGGGCCAACGTCCTGACTTTC. Amino acid sequence: CASSLQGPGSGANVLTF.

A few counts support this clonotype. CDR3 region: CASSPGTSGSYSYEQYF. The CDR3 region has the DNA TGTGCCAGCAGCCCGGGGACTAGCGGGTCTTATTCCTACGAGCAGTACTTC. The chain combines TRBV7-2 with TRBJ2-7; TRBD2 agrees at 12 bases. The ends lost 5 bases at V and 1 base at J; junction bases unmatched: 9. Germline V lookup: CDR1 SGHTA, CDR2 FQGNSA. This CDR3 is built from 17 residues.

V is TRBV28 and J is TRBJ2-1; D is unresolved. V shed 5 bases and J shed 15 bases, with 14 bases lying between them. The V gene's germline CDR1 is MDHEN and CDR2 SYDVKM. This CDR3 contains 11 residues. CDR3 residues: CASSPGHKGFF. Here the CDR3 DNA reads TGTGCCAGCAGTCCCGGTCACAAAGGGTTCTTC.

V gene TRBV29-1 combines with J gene TRBJ2-2; no clear D. V was clipped by 4 bases and J by 6 bases, with 12 bases between them. The CDR3 length is 13 residues. The germline V gene encodes CDR1 SQVTM and CDR2 ANQGSEA. CDR3 sequence (DNA): TGCAGCGTTGGAAGGGTTGGCGCCGGGGAGCTGTTTTTT. Amino acids: CSVGRVGAGELFF.

V gene TRBV28 combines with J gene TRBJ2-5; 8 nucleotides match TRBD2. The germline V gene encodes CDR1 MDHEN and CDR2 SYDVKM. Trimming removed 2 bases from V and 5 bases from J; junction bases left unmatched: 7. The CDR3 is 15 amino acids. This chain's CDR3 is CASSLNPGGEETQYF. In nucleotides, the CDR3 is TGTGCCAGCAGTTTAAATCCCGGGGGGGAGGAGACCCAGTACTTC. Complete variable domain (other parts from reference TRBV28 and TRBJ2-5): DVKVTQSSRYLVKRTGEKVFLECVQDMDHENMFWYRQDPGLGLRLIYFSYDVKMKEKGDIPEGYSVSREKKERFSLILESASTNQTSMYLCASSLNPGGEETQYFGPGTRLLVL.

As to this clonotype: Relative to the germline gene, one junction end is altered; a read error may explain this. This chain uses TRBV4-1 with TRBJ2-1; D is possibly TRBD2 (5 bases). Germline assignment: CDR1 MGHRA and CDR2 YSYEKL. The CDR3 loop spans 14 amino acids. The CDR3 sequence is CTSSLPQAGIGQFF. CDR3 coding DNA: TGCACCAGCAGCCTGCCGCAGGCGGGCATCGGGCAGTTCTTC.

This clonotype was picked up a small number of times. This chain joins TRBV9 and TRBJ2-6; 15 bases match TRBD2. J was trimmed by 0 bases and V by 3 bases; bases with no gene match: 10. The CDR3 has 21 amino acids. CDR1 SGDLS and CDR2 YYNGEE come from the germline V gene. CDR3 protein: CASSASGRTSGRDSGANVLTF. The CDR3 DNA sequence: TGTGCCAGCAGCGCATCAGGTCGGACTAGCGGGAGGGACTCTGGGGCCAACGTCCTGACTTTC.

This clonotype appeared a few times. The chain has TRBV10-3 and TRBJ2-1, with D perhaps matching TRBD1 (5 bases). Germline V gives CDR1 ENHRY, CDR2 SYGVKD. V shed 1 base and J shed 8 bases, with 12 bases lying between them. This CDR3 comprises 14 residues. The CDR3 DNA is TGTGCCATCAGTGAGTTGTTGACAGACGATGAGCAGTTCTTC. This gives the protein CAISELLTDDEQFF.

This clonotype came up a few times. The chain links TRBV5-1 to TRBJ1-6; no reliable D call. Germline CDR1 and CDR2: SGHRS and YFSETQ. Trimming took 0 bases from V and 14 from J, leaving 12 bases between them. The CDR3 is 13 amino acids. This CDR3 is CASSLVVAGSLHF. In DNA form, the CDR3 reads TGCGCCAGCAGCTTGGTGGTCGCAGGATCCCTCCACTTT.

The rearrangement joins TRBV5-1 to TRBJ1-2; 8 bases agree with TRBD1. With 0 bases clipped from V and 6 bases from J, the junction kept 4 bases outside the gene matches. The CDR3 consists of 14 residues. Per the germline V gene, CDR1 is SGHRS and CDR2 is YFSETQ. The CDR3 nucleotides read TGCGCCAGCAGCTTGGATGCGACAGGGGATGGCTACACCTTC. Translation: CASSLDATGDGYTF. Combining the CDR3 with reference TRBV5-1 and TRBJ1-2 gives the whole variable domain KAGVTQTPRYLIKTRGQQVTLSCSPISGHRSVSWYQQTPGQGLQFLFEYFSETQRNKGNFPGRFSGRQFSNSRSEMNVSTLELGDSALYLCASSLDATGDGYTFGSGTRLTVV.

This clonotype was seen a handful of times. The chain couples TRBV7-2 to TRBJ2-3; D is possibly TRBD1 (6 bases). This CDR3 has 13 amino acids. The germline CDR1 and CDR2 sequences are SGHTA and FQGNSA. V was pared by 4 bases and J by 10 bases, with 15 bases between. For the CDR3, the DNA is TGTGCCAGCAGCTCCGGCCCAGCAGGGGCGCAGTATTTT. Translated, it gives CASSSGPAGAQYF.

The chain links TRBV6-5 to TRBJ1-2; perhaps TRBD1 as D (6 bases). Germline V gives CDR1 MNHEY, CDR2 SVGAGI. Trimming took off 6 bases at V and 9 bases at J, with 17 bases between the two ends. This CDR3 spans 13 amino acids. This CDR3 reads CASSPTGFSSYTF. Written as DNA, the CDR3 is TGTGCCAGCAGCCCGACAGGATTTAGCAGCTACACCTTC.

This clonotype has more than one count but fewer than ten. The chain carries TRBV6-1 and TRBJ1-4; D not certain. V lost 7 bases, J lost 4 bases, and 13 bases lay in between. CDR3 length: 14 amino acids. Germline V CDR1 and CDR2: MNHNS, SASEGT. CDR3 loop: CASIKAGGNEKLFF. The CDR3 region has the DNA TGTGCCAGCATCAAGGCGGGCGGTAATGAAAAACTGTTTTTT.